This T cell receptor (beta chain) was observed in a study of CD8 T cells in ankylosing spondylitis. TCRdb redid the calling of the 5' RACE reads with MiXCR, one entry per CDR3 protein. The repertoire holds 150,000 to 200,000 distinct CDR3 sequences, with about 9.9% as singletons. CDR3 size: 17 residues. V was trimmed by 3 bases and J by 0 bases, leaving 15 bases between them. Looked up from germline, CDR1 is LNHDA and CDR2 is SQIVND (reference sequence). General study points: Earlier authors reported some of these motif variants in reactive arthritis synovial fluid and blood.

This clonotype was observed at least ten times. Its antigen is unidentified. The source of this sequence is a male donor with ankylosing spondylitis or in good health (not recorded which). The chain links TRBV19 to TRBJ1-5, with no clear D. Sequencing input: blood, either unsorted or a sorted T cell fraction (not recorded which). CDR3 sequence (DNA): TGTGCCAGTAGTATTTCCCGACAAGAATATAGCAATCAGCCCCAGCATTTT. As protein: CASSISRQEYSNQPQHF.